These T cell receptor beta chains were read from a single sample in a study of T cell responses to AZD1222 COVID-19 vaccine. TCRdb's table, derived via immunoSEQ multiplex PCR, lists solely in-frame clones and lacks some. The sample includes roughly 150,000 clones, 85% to 95% of them seen just once. The sequenced sample was peripheral blood, obtained on day 0 of AZD1222 vaccination. These receptors all come from an adult in good health. The CDR3 runs from the conserved cysteine through the conserved F or W. The D gene is left open where the match is weak.

>15|TRBJ2-1|TRBV6-1|TRBD2
CASSERTSGINEQFF
>15|TRBJ1-1|TRBV7-8|TRBD1
CASSLLPGGGTEAFF
>15|TRBJ2-7|TRBV18|TRBD2
CASSPPAAGVNEQYF
>15|TRBJ1-6|TRBV7-6|.
CASSLADRNNSPLHF
>12|TRBJ1-1|TRBV12-3/TRBV12-4|TRBD1
CASRGQGKWTFF
>11|TRBJ1-1|TRBV30|.
CAWRGNTEAFF
>13|TRBJ1-1|TRBV18|TRBD1
CASSDGTVSEAFF
>16|TRBJ1-3|TRBV7-8|.
CASSPQVTSSGNTIYF
>13|TRBJ1-4|TRBV29-1|TRBD1
CSVVRGTNEKLFF
>13|TRBJ1-5|TRBV7-4|TRBD1
CASSRGLNQPQHF
>13|TRBJ2-3|TRBV19|.
CATNGGRTDTQYF
>18|TRBJ2-3|TRBV6-2/TRBV6-3|TRBD2
CASSYSGTRSNPTDTQYF
>17|TRBJ1-2|TRBV27|TRBD1
CASSFRGQGGAALRYTF
>13|TRBJ2-3|TRBV7-2|.
CASSIDFTDTQYF
>18|TRBJ1-2|TRBV18|TRBD1
CASSPNSGTGQGVAGYTF
>13|TRBJ1-1|TRBV12-3/TRBV12-4|.
CASSLETGTEAFF
>19|TRBJ1-5|TRBV19|TRBD1
CASSMGPGQGLYSNQPQHF
>14|TRBJ1-1|TRBV9|.
CASSVGSERAEAFF
>17|TRBJ2-1|TRBV4-1|TRBD2
CASSQPRGTSGYNEQFF
>15|TRBJ2-1|TRBV11-2|.
CASSPGLGAYNEQFF
>15|TRBJ1-1|TRBV4-3|.
CASSQDPRFNTEAFF
>16|TRBJ1-2|TRBV6-5|.
CASSYSSNEGSYGYTF
>14|TRBJ2-5|TRBV4-3|.
CASSQDSTGETQYF
>14|TRBJ2-3|TRBV30|.
CARSETRSTDTQYF